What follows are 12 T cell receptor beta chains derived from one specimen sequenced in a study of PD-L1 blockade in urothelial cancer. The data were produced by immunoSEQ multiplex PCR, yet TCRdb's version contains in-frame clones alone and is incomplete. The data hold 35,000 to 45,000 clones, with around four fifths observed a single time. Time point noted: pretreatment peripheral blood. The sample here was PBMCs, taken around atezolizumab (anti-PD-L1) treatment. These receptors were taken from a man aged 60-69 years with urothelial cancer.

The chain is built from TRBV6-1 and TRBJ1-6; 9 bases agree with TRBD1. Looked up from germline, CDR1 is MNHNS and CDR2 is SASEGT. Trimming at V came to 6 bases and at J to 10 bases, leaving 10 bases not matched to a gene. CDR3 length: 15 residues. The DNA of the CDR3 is TGTGCCAGCAGGGACCGGACAGGGGCGGACTCACCCCTCCACTTT. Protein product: CASRDRTGADSPLHF.

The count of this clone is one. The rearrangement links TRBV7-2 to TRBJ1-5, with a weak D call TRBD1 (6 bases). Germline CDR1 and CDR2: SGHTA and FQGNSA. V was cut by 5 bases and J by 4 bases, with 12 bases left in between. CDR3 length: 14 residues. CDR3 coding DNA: TGTGCCAGCAGCCGACCGGACAGTAATCAGCCCCAGCATTTT. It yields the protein CASSRPDSNQPQHF.

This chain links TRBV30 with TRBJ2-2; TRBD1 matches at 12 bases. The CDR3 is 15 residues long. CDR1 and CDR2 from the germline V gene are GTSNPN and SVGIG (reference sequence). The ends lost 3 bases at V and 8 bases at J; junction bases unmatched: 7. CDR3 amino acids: CAWSPGTGGLGELFF. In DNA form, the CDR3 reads TGTGCCTGGAGCCCCGGGACAGGGGGCTTGGGGGAGCTGTTTTTT.

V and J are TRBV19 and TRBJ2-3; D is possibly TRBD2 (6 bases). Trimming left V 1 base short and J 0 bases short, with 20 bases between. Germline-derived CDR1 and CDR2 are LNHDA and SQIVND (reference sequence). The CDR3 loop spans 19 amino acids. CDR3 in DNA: TGTGCCAGTAGTATAGCAATCCTGACGGGGGAAACTAGCACAGATACGCAGTATTTT. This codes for CASSIAILTGETSTDTQYF.

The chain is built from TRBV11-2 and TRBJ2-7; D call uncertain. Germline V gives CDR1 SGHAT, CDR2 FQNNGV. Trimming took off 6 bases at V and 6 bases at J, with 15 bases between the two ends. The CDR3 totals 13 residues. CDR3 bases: TGTGCCAGCAGGACCCCCCCATCTAGCGAGCAGTACTTC. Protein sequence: CASRTPPSSEQYF. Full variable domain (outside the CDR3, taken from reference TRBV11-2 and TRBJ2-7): EAGVAQSPRYKIIEKRQSVAFWCNPISGHATLYWYQQILGQGPKLLIQFQNNGVVDDSQLPKDRFSAERLKGVDSTLKIQPAKLEDSAVYLCASRTPPSSEQYFGPGTRLTVT.

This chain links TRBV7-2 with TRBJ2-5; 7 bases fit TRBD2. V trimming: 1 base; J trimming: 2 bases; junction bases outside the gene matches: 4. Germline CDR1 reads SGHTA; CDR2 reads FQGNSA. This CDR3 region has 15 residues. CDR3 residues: CASSLGGSGQETQYF. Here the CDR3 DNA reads TGTGCCAGCAGCTTAGGTGGTAGCGGGCAAGAGACCCAGTACTTC.

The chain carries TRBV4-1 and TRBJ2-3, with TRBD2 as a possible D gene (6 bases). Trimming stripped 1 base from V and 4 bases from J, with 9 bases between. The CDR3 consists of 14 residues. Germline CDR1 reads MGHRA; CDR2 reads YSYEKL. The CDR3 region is CASSQAPGADTQYF. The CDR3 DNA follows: TGCGCCAGCAGCCAAGCTCCGGGGGCAGATACGCAGTATTTT.

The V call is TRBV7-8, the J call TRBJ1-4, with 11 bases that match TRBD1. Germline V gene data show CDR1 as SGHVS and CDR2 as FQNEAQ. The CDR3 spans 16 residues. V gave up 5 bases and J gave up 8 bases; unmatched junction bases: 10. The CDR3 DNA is TGTGCCAGCAGCCACGAATACGGGACAGGGGGGGAAAAACTGTTTTTT. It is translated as CASSHEYGTGGEKLFF.

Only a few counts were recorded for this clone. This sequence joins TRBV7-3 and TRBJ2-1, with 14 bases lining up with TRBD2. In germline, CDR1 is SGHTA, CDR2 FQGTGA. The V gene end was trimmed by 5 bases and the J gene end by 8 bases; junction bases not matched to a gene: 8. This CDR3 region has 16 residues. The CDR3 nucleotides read TGTGCCAGCAGCATGGGGACTAGCGGGGGACTGGATGAGCAGTTCTTC. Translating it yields CASSMGTSGGLDEQFF. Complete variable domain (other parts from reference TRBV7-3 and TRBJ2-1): GAGVSQTPSNKVTEKGKYVELRCDPISGHTALYWYRQSLGQGPEFLIYFQGTGAADDSGLPNDRFFAVRPEGSVSTLKIQRTERGDSAVYLCASSMGTSGGLDEQFFGPGTRLTVL.

The CDR3, as DNA: TGTGCCAGCAGCCGAACATCCCTCTCAGGGGGCGAAAAACTGTTTTTT. It specifies CASSRTSLSGGEKLFF. The V gene is TRBV4-2, the J gene TRBJ1-4; 8 positions agree with TRBD1. Losses at the gene ends were 4 bases for V and 8 bases for J; bases not matched to a gene: 12. The CDR3 length is 16 residues. Germline CDR1 reads LGHNA; CDR2 reads YNFKEQ.

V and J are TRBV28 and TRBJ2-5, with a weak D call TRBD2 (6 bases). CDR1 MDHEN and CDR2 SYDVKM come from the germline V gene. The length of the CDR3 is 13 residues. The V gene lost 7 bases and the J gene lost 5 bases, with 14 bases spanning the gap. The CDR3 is CASKGLASETQYF. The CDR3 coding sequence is TGTGCCAGCAAGGGACTTGCTTCGGAGACCCAGTACTTC. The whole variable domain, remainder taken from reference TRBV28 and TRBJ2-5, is DVKVTQSSRYLVKRTGEKVFLECVQDMDHENMFWYRQDPGLGLRLIYFSYDVKMKEKGDIPEGYSVSREKKERFSLILESASTNQTSMYLCASKGLASETQYFGPGTRLLVL.

The CDR3 region has the DNA TGTGCCAGCAGTGAAGGTGGGCGGGCAGGGGATCAGCCCCAGCATTTT. Translating gives CASSEGGRAGDQPQHF. The rearrangement links TRBV2 to TRBJ1-5; D is perhaps TRBD1 (6 bases). V lost 1 base and J lost 5, with 15 bases in between. Germline V CDR1 and CDR2: SNHLY, FYNNEI. The CDR3 contains 16 residues.